This TCR beta chain appears in the sequencing data of a study of blood T cells in healthy people across ages. Overall study findings and caveats: Among T cells, TCR beta diversity per million cells dropped roughly linearly as age rose.

A word on this clonotype: Antigen: not known. The junction and the germline gene differ at one end; a read error may be behind it.

Germline assignment: CDR1 LGHNA and CDR2 YNFKEQ. The CDR3 runs to 18 residues. Staff drew 8 to 10 milliliters of peripheral blood from each donor. Per-sample PBMC isolation yielded at least 7 million cells. A second PCR, run for roughly 6 to 11 cycles, used a sample-barcoded 5' primer plus a J-beta primer mix. Every single cDNA molecule received a tag from a template-switch adaptor with 12 random nucleotides. MiXCR, applied by TCRdb to the 5' RACE reads, yields one record per CDR3 protein. Among about 1 million distinct CDR3 sequences listed, 35% to 50% were seen once. The chain combines TRBV4-2 with TRBJ2-7; 10 nucleotides match TRBD2. This clonotype was sampled from a woman in her fifties or sixties in good health. The sample consisted of blood. The CDR3 sequence is CAGSQGSIVSSGSYEQYF. As DNA, the CDR3 is TGTGCCGGCAGCCAAGGTTCCATAGTATCTAGCGGGAGTTACGAGCAGTACTTC.